Below, 27 T cell receptor beta chains from the same sample are listed, as sequenced in a study of T cells in Graves' hyperthyroidism and ophthalmopathy. Amplification of TCR beta CDR3 regions was performed using RNA transcripts as template. HTBI primers were used for first-round RT-PCR of the TCR CDR3. TCRdb redid the calling of the multiplex PCR reads with MiXCR, one entry per CDR3 protein. The sample shows more than 550,000 distinct CDR3 sequences, roughly a sixth of them seen only once. The sample comprised blood. The receptors were gathered from a woman in her 50s with Graves' hyperthyroidism that later progressed to Graves' ophthalmopathy.

This clonotype has ten or more counts. The chain carries TRBV15 and TRBJ1-5; no reliable D call. The CDR3 sequence is 17 residues long. The V end lost 0 bases, the J end lost 2 bases, and 14 bases lay between the germline ends. Germline assignment: CDR1 LNHNV and CDR2 YYDKDF (reference sequence). CDR3: CATSRDRLGYGNQPQHF. CDR3 DNA sequence: TGTGCCACCAGCAGAGATCGGCTGGGCTATGGCAATCAGCCCCAGCATTTT.

This clonotype was seen ten or more times. The V and J genes are TRBV12-3 or TRBV12-4 and TRBJ1-5; TRBD1 is a possible D gene (5 bases). CDR3 length: 14 amino acids. The ends were cut back, 7 bases at V and 4 bases at J, with 14 bases in the middle. The CDR3 loop is CASMGGAGNQPQHF. The CDR3 DNA follows: TGTGCCAGCATGGGAGGTGCAGGGAATCAGCCCCAGCATTTT.

The rearrangement links TRBV5-6 to TRBJ1-1; D is uncertain. This CDR3 comprises 14 residues. Germline V CDR1 and CDR2: SGHDT, YYEEEE. V was trimmed by 4 bases and J by 5 bases, leaving 15 bases between them. Here the CDR3 reads CASSIEGRPTEAFF. The CDR3 DNA reads TGTGCCAGCAGCATAGAAGGACGGCCTACTGAAGCTTTCTTT.

V and J are TRBV6-1 and TRBJ2-3; D uncertain. CDR3 length: 14 amino acids. Germline lookup yields CDR1 MNHNS and CDR2 SASEGT. Trimming stripped 5 bases from V and 4 bases from J, with 13 bases between. The CDR3 DNA reads TGTGCCAGCAGTACACCCGAGTTAGCAGATACGCAGTATTTT. It translates to CASSTPELADTQYF.

The table lists this clonotype with a count of one. A read error may explain this, as a much larger clone is one base away. This chain connects TRBV12-3 or TRBV12-4 to TRBJ2-1, with D tentatively TRBD1 (6 bases). The CDR3 consists of 15 residues. Trimming stripped 6 bases from V and 5 bases from J, with 17 bases between. CDR3 in DNA: TGTGCCAGCAGCCCTGGGACAACCCTAAACAATGAGCAGTTCTTC. Translation: CASSPGTTLNNEQFF.

At least ten counts were recorded for this clonotype. The chain combines TRBV7-2 with TRBJ2-2; D possibly uses TRBD1 or TRBD2 (6 bases each). This CDR3 has 15 amino acids. The germline CDR1 and CDR2 sequences are SGHTA and FQGNSA. V lost 1 base and J lost 5, with 11 bases in between. In DNA, the CDR3 is TGTGCCAGCAGCTTAGACGGGGGCCGGACCGGGGAGCTGTTTTTT. Its protein is CASSLDGGRTGELFF. The whole variable domain, filled in from reference TRBV7-2 and TRBJ2-2, reads GAGVSQSPSNKVTEKGKDVELRCDPISGHTALYWYRQSLGQGLEFLIYFQGNSAPDKSGLPSDRFSAERTGGSVSTLTIQRTQQEDSAVYLCASSLDGGRTGELFFGEGSRLTVL.

Many counts were recorded for this clonotype. The chain uses TRBV2 and TRBJ1-1; TRBD1 aligns across 12 bases. Germline CDR1 is SNHLY and CDR2 is FYNNEI. The CDR3 sequence is 14 residues long. With 9 bases clipped from V and 3 bases from J, the junction kept 5 bases outside the gene matches. The chain's CDR3 is CARGTGGSDTEAFF. The CDR3 nucleotides read TGTGCCAGGGGGACAGGGGGCTCGGACACTGAAGCTTTCTTT.

This clonotype showed up just a few times. The chain employs TRBV3-1 and TRBJ1-6, with TRBD1 as a possible D gene (6 bases). Deletions cut 4 bases from V and 7 bases from J, with 20 bases between. From germline, CDR1 is LGHDT and CDR2 YNNKEL (reference sequence). The CDR3 has 17 residues. The CDR3 spells CASSPPSGTLPNSPLHF. Written as DNA, the CDR3 is TGTGCCAGCAGCCCCCCCTCCGGGACACTACCCAATTCACCCCTCCACTTT.

The rearrangement links TRBV7-9 to TRBJ1-4; 7 bases line up with TRBD1. From germline, CDR1 is SEHNR and CDR2 FQNEAQ (reference sequence). This CDR3 is 14 amino acids long. V lost 5 bases to trimming and J lost 4 bases; unmatched junction nucleotides: 4. Written as DNA, the CDR3 is TGTGCCAGCAGCCAACAGGGGATTAATGAAAAACTGTTTTTT. It codes for CASSQQGINEKLFF.

This chain joins TRBV4-1 and TRBJ2-1; D remains ambiguous. The germline V and J ends were trimmed by 0 bases and 2 bases, with 5 bases remaining between them. Germline V lookup: CDR1 MGHRA, CDR2 YSYEKL. This CDR3 has 14 amino acids. DNA of the CDR3: TGCGCCAGCAGCCAAGAGCCTACCTACAATGAGCAGTTCTTC. It codes for CASSQEPTYNEQFF.

This clonotype was counted many times. The chain links TRBV6-1 to TRBJ2-7; tentatively, D is TRBD2 (6 bases). Looked up from germline, CDR1 is MNHNS and CDR2 is SASEGT. V was shortened by 5 bases and J by 2 bases, with 16 bases between the two germline ends. CDR3 length equals 15 residues. CDR3 region: CASSSTTRSPYEQYF. The CDR3 nucleotides are TGTGCCAGCAGTTCAACGACTAGGTCCCCCTACGAGCAGTACTTC.

This clonotype was detected only a few times. V and J are TRBV6-1 and TRBJ2-4, with 9 bases matching TRBD1. This CDR3 comprises 19 residues. Trimming cost V 6 bases and J 6 bases; bases outside gene matches: 21. Germline V gene data show CDR1 as MNHNS and CDR2 as SASEGT. CDR3 in amino acids: CASSPAGNRGRFERNIQYF. CDR3 DNA: TGTGCCAGCAGCCCAGCCGGGAACAGGGGGCGCTTTGAGAGAAACATTCAGTACTTC.

This clonotype appeared many times. The rearrangement joins TRBV20-1 to TRBJ2-5; 9 positions agree with TRBD1. CDR1 is DFQATT and CDR2 is SNEGSKA in the germline V gene (reference sequence). Germline trimming cut 3 bases from V and 5 bases from J; bases unmatched to any gene: 10. The CDR3 contains 15 residues. The CDR3 DNA sequence: TGCAGTGCTAGGGACAGGGACAGGGCCCTGGAGACCCAGTACTTC. As protein: CSARDRDRALETQYF.

As regards this clonotype: This sequence may be a read error, since a much larger clone differs from it by one base. The chain joins TRBV2 to TRBJ1-5, with D hard to call. This CDR3 comprises 12 residues. Germline V lookup: CDR1 SNHLY, CDR2 FYNNEI. CDR3 DNA sequence: TGTACCAGCAGTGGAAGTAGTCAGCCCCAGCATTTT. It yields the protein CTSSGSSQPQHF.

Only a few counts were recorded for this clonotype. The V gene is TRBV7-8, the J gene TRBJ2-7; D might be TRBD2 (5 bases). Trimming cost V 2 bases and J 7 bases, with 12 bases left between them. Looked up from germline, CDR1 is SGHVS and CDR2 is FQNEAQ. This CDR3 comprises 13 residues. The CDR3 reads CASSLWELEEQYF. The CDR3 region has the DNA TGTGCCAGCAGCTTATGGGAGCTTGAAGAGCAGTACTTC.

This clonotype was counted many times. The V and J genes are TRBV20-1 and TRBJ2-4; 8 positions agree with TRBD2. The germline V gene encodes CDR1 DFQATT and CDR2 SNEGSKA (reference sequence). J gave up 3 bases and V 6 bases, and 10 bases lay outside the gene matches. This CDR3 is built from 15 residues. The CDR3 spells CSASDRGGGKNIQYF. CDR3 bases: TGCAGTGCGAGTGACCGGGGGGGGGGCAAAAACATTCAGTACTTC.

The chain employs TRBV29-1 and TRBJ1-2, with 7 nucleotides matching TRBD1. V was pared by 5 bases and J by 7 bases, with 7 bases of the junction left unmatched. CDR3 size: 12 residues. In germline, CDR1 is SQVTM, CDR2 ANQGSEA. This chain's CDR3 is CSVSQGFFGYTF. In DNA, the CDR3 is TGCAGCGTTTCACAGGGGTTTTTTGGCTACACCTTC.

This sequence joins TRBV15 and TRBJ2-5; 9 nucleotides align to TRBD1. This CDR3 comprises 16 residues. V shed 5 bases and J 0 bases; nucleotides not matched to a gene: 7. Germline V gene sequence: CDR1 LNHNV, CDR2 YYDKDF (reference sequence). The CDR3 loop reads CATSGRDRADQETQYF. The CDR3 coding sequence is TGTGCCACCAGCGGCCGGGACAGGGCTGACCAAGAGACCCAGTACTTC.

The J gene is TRBJ2-7, the V gene TRBV6-5; 10 bases line up with TRBD1. Looked up from germline, CDR1 is MNHEY and CDR2 is SVGAGI. With V trimmed by 3 bases and J by 3 bases, 5 bases remained unmatched. The CDR3 length is 15 residues. This CDR3 reads CASSYSGQGIYEQYF. In DNA form, the CDR3 reads TGTGCCAGCAGTTATTCGGGACAGGGGATCTACGAGCAGTACTTC.

This chain uses TRBV14 with TRBJ1-2; D gene uncertain. Per germline, CDR1 SGHDN and CDR2 FVKESK. Deletions cut 5 bases from V and 6 bases from J, with 19 bases between. This CDR3 has 15 residues. In DNA, the CDR3 is TGTGCCAGCAGCAATTTGAGGGAAGGGAGGAATGGCTACACCTTC. It encodes CASSNLREGRNGYTF.

This clonotype was seen many times. The genes are TRBV19 and TRBJ1-4; D might be TRBD1 (6 bases). From germline, CDR1 is LNHDA and CDR2 SQIVND (reference sequence). This CDR3 spans 15 amino acids. V was clipped by 8 bases and J by 6 bases, with 19 bases between them. In DNA form, the CDR3 reads TGTGCCAGTCGAATGTGGGGGCGGGTGGATGAAAAACTGTTTTTT. This codes for CASRMWGRVDEKLFF.

The V and J genes are TRBV5-6 and TRBJ2-5; possible D gene TRBD2, 5 bases. CDR3 size: 13 residues. Germline V CDR1 and CDR2: SGHDT, YYEEEE. Trimming pared 4 bases from V and 6 bases from J, leaving 13 bases between. CDR3 sequence (DNA): TGTGCCAGCAGCCCGGAGGTGGGGAAGACCCAGTACTTC. Its protein product is CASSPEVGKTQYF.

This clonotype was detected once. The chain recombines TRBV6-5 with TRBJ2-5; D remains ambiguous. Trimming shortened V by 0 bases and J by 3 bases, and 8 bases separated the two germline ends. CDR3 length equals 14 residues. Germline loops: CDR1 MNHEY, CDR2 SVGAGI. DNA of the CDR3: TGTGCCAGCAGTTACTCGTTTAGTAAAGAGACCCAGTACTTC. It yields the protein CASSYSFSKETQYF.

This clonotype has more than one count but fewer than ten. The V and J genes are TRBV9 and TRBJ1-2; a weak D match, TRBD1 (5 bases). The germline V gene has CDR1 SGDLS and CDR2 YYNGEE. Trimming shortened V by 0 bases and J by 0 bases, and 9 bases separated the two germline ends. The CDR3 spans 15 residues. The CDR3 is CASSVGGLANYGYTF. The CDR3 DNA follows: TGTGCCAGCAGCGTAGGGGGGTTAGCTAACTATGGCTACACCTTC.

This clonotype was seen ten or more times. The rearrangement links TRBV15 to TRBJ2-1, with D perhaps assigned TRBD1 or TRBD2 (5 bases each). V gave up 3 bases and J gave up 6 bases, with 12 bases separating them. The CDR3 consists of 14 residues. Germline V gene data show CDR1 as LNHNV and CDR2 as YYDKDF (reference sequence). This CDR3 is CATSRGRSTNEQFF. In DNA form, the CDR3 reads TGTGCCACCAGCAGGGGACGGTCAACCAATGAGCAGTTCTTC. The complete variable domain, with remaining parts taken from reference TRBV15 and TRBJ2-1, reads DAMVIQNPRYQVTQFGKPVTLSCSQTLNHNVMYWYQQKSSQAPKLLFHYYDKDFNNEADTPDNFQSRRPNTSFCFLDIRSPGLGDTAMYLCATSRGRSTNEQFFGPGTRLTVL.

The V and J genes are TRBV3-1 and TRBJ1-6, with D possibly being TRBD1 (5 bases). V lost 1 base and J lost 9, with 13 bases in between. This CDR3 is 15 amino acids long. Germline CDR1 is LGHDT and CDR2 is YNNKEL (reference sequence). This CDR3 reads CASSQGRQGGSPLHF. In nucleotides, the CDR3 is TGTGCCAGCAGCCAAGGGAGGCAGGGTGGTTCACCCCTCCACTTT. Supplemented by reference TRBV3-1 and TRBJ1-6, the full variable domain reads DTAVSQTPKYLVTQMGNDKSIKCEQNLGHDTMYWYKQDSKKFLKIMFSYNNKELIINETVPNRFSPKSPDKAHLNLHINSLELGDSAVYFCASSQGRQGGSPLHFGNGTRLTVT.

The chain uses TRBV7-2 and TRBJ2-3; 8 bases agree with TRBD1. The CDR3 covers 15 residues. J gave up 3 bases and V 5 bases, and 7 bases lay outside the gene matches. CDR1 is SGHTA and CDR2 is FQGNSA in the germline V gene. The CDR3 sequence is CASSPTQGETDTQYF. CDR3 coding DNA: TGTGCCAGCAGCCCGACACAGGGGGAAACAGATACGCAGTATTTT. The full variable domain, with the rest looked up from reference TRBV7-2 and TRBJ2-3, is GAGVSQSPSNKVTEKGKDVELRCDPISGHTALYWYRQSLGQGLEFLIYFQGNSAPDKSGLPSDRFSAERTGGSVSTLTIQRTQQEDSAVYLCASSPTQGETDTQYFGPGTRLTVL.